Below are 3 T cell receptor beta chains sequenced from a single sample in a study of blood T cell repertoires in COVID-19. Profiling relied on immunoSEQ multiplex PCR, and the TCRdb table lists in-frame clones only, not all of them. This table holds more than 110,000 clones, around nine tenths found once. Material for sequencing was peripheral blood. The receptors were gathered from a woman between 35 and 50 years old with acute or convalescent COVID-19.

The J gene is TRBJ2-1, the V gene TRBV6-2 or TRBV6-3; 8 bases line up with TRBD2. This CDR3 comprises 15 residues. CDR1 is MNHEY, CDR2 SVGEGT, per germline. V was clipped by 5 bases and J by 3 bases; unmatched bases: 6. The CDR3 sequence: CASSPGGRVYNEQFF. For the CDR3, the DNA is TGTGCCAGCAGTCCGGGAGGGCGGGTCTACAATGAGCAGTTCTTC.

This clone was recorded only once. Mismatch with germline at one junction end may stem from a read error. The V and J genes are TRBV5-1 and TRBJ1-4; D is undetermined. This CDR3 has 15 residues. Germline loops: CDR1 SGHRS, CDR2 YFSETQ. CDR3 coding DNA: TGCGCCAGCAGCCCGGGAGGCGGAACTCATGAAAAACTGTTTTTT. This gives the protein CASSPGGGTHEKLFF.

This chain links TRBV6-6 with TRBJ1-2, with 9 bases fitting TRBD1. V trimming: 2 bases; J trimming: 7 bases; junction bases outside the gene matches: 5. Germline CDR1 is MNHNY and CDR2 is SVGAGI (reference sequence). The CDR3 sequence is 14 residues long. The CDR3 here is CASSYGDRDGGYTF. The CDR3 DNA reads TGTGCCAGCAGTTACGGGGACAGGGACGGTGGCTACACCTTC.